These 23 T cell receptor beta chains were all obtained from the same sample, sequenced in a study of cytomegalovirus exposure and HLA in healthy donors (dated by TCRdb to the late 2010s). The library was built by means of the immunoSEQ multiplex PCR assay. A mixture of 60 forward primers for TCR Vbeta segments and 13 reverse primers for TCR Jbeta segments was used in the multiplex PCR. This immuneACCESS table, as held by TCRdb, lists in-frame sequences with V and J called but not all clones. Of the missing ones, under half trace to an unresolved V gene in checked studies; the others have no known cause. Here the sample has 150,000 to 200,000 clones; less than 85% occur a single time. The biggest ten clones account for 0.6% to 0.7% of the sample. Source material: PBMCs. The source of these receptors is a boy aged 5-17 years in good health and CMV-seronegative.

V and J are TRBV5-6 and TRBJ2-3, with unresolved D. The CDR3 is 15 amino acids. Per germline, CDR1 SGHDT and CDR2 YYEEEE. V was cut by 0 bases and J by 2 bases, with 10 bases left in between. This chain's CDR3 is CASSLATRHTDTQYF. In DNA form, the CDR3 reads TGTGCCAGCAGCTTGGCCACTCGTCACACAGATACGCAGTATTTT.

The rearrangement uses TRBV10-3 and TRBJ2-7, with 11 bases lining up with TRBD2. Per the germline V gene, CDR1 is ENHRY and CDR2 is SYGVKD. This CDR3 has 17 residues. Losses at the gene ends were 4 bases for V and 5 bases for J; bases not matched to a gene: 13. In nucleotides, the CDR3 is TGTGCCATCAGTGGGGATAGCGGGAGGGTTCGTCGGAACGAGCAGTACTTC. Amino acid sequence: CAISGDSGRVRRNEQYF.

V gene TRBV5-8 combines with J gene TRBJ1-6, with a tentative D call TRBD1 (5 bases). V was clipped by 0 bases and J by 9 bases, with 7 bases between them. The CDR3 sequence is 13 residues long. CDR1 is SGHTS and CDR2 is YDEGEE in the germline V gene. The CDR3 spells CASSLARVSPLHF. The DNA for the CDR3 is TGTGCCAGCAGCTTGGCCAGGGTTTCACCCCTCCACTTT.

The chain has TRBV5-1 and TRBJ1-1, with a weak D call TRBD1 (5 bases). Germline V gene data show CDR1 as SGHRS and CDR2 as YFSETQ. V dropped 0 bases and J dropped 0 bases, with 9 bases sitting between them. CDR3 length equals 15 residues. CDR3 coding DNA: TGCGCCAGCAGCTTGGTAGGGGTCATGAACACTGAAGCTTTCTTT. Encoded protein: CASSLVGVMNTEAFF.

V and J are TRBV19 and TRBJ1-2; the D gene is possibly TRBD1 (5 bases). Germline V gene sequence: CDR1 LNHDA, CDR2 SQIVND (reference sequence). The CDR3 totals 17 residues. The V gene lost 5 bases and the J gene lost 1 base, with 20 bases spanning the gap. The CDR3 DNA reads TGTGCCAGTAGTGCCCCCCGCAGGGAAGGGGATAACTATGGCTACACCTTC. Amino acid sequence: CASSAPRREGDNYGYTF.

This clone was picked up a small number of times. The CDR3 loop reads CASSERGSGGVSDTQYF. CDR3 nucleotides: TGTGCCAGCAGTGAACGTGGTAGCGGGGGGGTTTCAGATACGCAGTATTTT. The chain carries TRBV6-1 and TRBJ2-3, with 11 bases identical to TRBD2. With 2 bases clipped from V and 4 bases from J, the junction kept 8 bases outside the gene matches. The CDR3 loop spans 17 amino acids. Germline assignment: CDR1 MNHNS and CDR2 SASEGT.

This clone appeared a single time. CDR3 bases: TGTGCCAGCAGTTTAGACTGGAGGCAAGGAAACATTCAGTACTTC. This translates into CASSLDWRQGNIQYF. This chain connects TRBV6-1 to TRBJ2-4; a weak D match, TRBD2 (5 bases). V gave up 5 bases and J gave up 6 bases, with 17 bases separating them. The length of the CDR3 is 15 residues. The germline V gene encodes CDR1 MNHNS and CDR2 SASEGT.

This chain uses TRBV6-1 with TRBJ2-7; D remains unclear. The CDR3 sequence is 13 residues long. V lost 3 bases and J 2 bases, leaving 8 bases between the germline ends. The germline gives CDR1 MNHNS, CDR2 SASEGT. This CDR3 reads CASSEGTAYEQYF. The CDR3 bases are TGTGCCAGCAGTGAGGGCACTGCCTACGAGCAGTACTTC.

The chain carries TRBV28 and TRBJ1-1; TRBD1 matches 7 bases. Per the germline V gene, CDR1 is MDHEN and CDR2 is SYDVKM. V lost 7 bases and J lost 7; bases outside the gene matches: 9. The CDR3 is 13 amino acids. CDR3 nucleotide sequence: TGTGCCAGCACTCCAGGGGGGTCGATTGAAGCTTTCTTT. Its translation: CASTPGGSIEAFF.

In its sample, this clone was seen a few times. The chain combines TRBV4-3 with TRBJ2-7, with D maybe TRBD2 (5 bases). Germline CDR1 reads LGHNA; CDR2 reads YSLEER. V was cut by 5 bases and J by 2 bases, with 13 bases left in between. There are 14 residues in the CDR3. In DNA form, the CDR3 reads TGCGCCAGCAGCGCTCGGACTTGGCCCTACGAGCAGTACTTC. This translates into CASSARTWPYEQYF.

The rearrangement links TRBV4-1 to TRBJ2-7; 11 nucleotides align to TRBD2. V was clipped by 1 base and J by 6 bases; unmatched bases: 8. This CDR3 is built from 16 residues. Germline assignment: CDR1 MGHRA and CDR2 YSYEKL. The CDR3 coding sequence is TGCGCCAGCAGCCAAGGCCCGCCTAGCGGGAGGAGCGAGCAGTACTTC. This translates into CASSQGPPSGRSEQYF.

The V gene is TRBV5-6, the J gene TRBJ1-1, with 9 bases identical to TRBD1. The V segment lost 3 bases and the J segment 8 bases; nucleotides outside the gene matches: 5. Germline V CDR1 and CDR2: SGHDT, YYEEEE. CDR3 size: 13 residues. The CDR3: CASSWGQGGEAFF. The CDR3 DNA follows: TGTGCCAGCAGCTGGGGACAGGGTGGGGAAGCTTTCTTT.

The chain joins TRBV19 to TRBJ2-2; tentative D call: TRBD2 (6 bases). V lost 1 base to trimming and J lost 1 base, with 10 bases between them. The CDR3 spans 16 residues. Looked up from germline, CDR1 is LNHDA and CDR2 is SQIVND (reference sequence). CDR3 sequence: CASSIGRGMNTGELFF. DNA of the CDR3: TGTGCCAGTAGTATAGGGAGGGGAATGAACACCGGGGAGCTGTTTTTT.

The rearrangement uses TRBV6-6 and TRBJ1-1; D is ambiguous. The CDR3 runs 13 residues. V was pared by 7 bases and J by 2 bases, with 11 bases between. CDR1 is MNHNY and CDR2 is SVGAGI in the germline V gene (reference sequence). CDR3 sequence (DNA): TGTGCCAGCATGATAGTAGAAAACACTGAAGCTTTCTTT. This sequence encodes CASMIVENTEAFF.

This clone turned up a few times. The J gene is TRBJ2-5, the V gene TRBV19; D is undetermined. The ends were cut back, 1 base at V and 3 bases at J, with 9 bases in the middle. The germline CDR1 and CDR2 sequences are LNHDA and SQIVND (reference sequence). The CDR3 sequence is 14 residues long. In DNA, the CDR3 is TGTGCCAGTAGTATAGGAGCAGGAAAAGAGACCCAGTACTTC. This sequence encodes CASSIGAGKETQYF.

The chain combines TRBV12-5 with TRBJ2-3; TRBD2 is a possible D gene (5 bases). This CDR3 is 17 amino acids long. Germline values: CDR1 LGHNT, CDR2 FRNRAP. Trimming took 2 bases from V and 1 from J, leaving 16 bases between them. CDR3 DNA sequence: TGTGCTAGTGGTTTGATCCCTTGGGAGACACGCACAGATACGCAGTATTTT. Protein product: CASGLIPWETRTDTQYF.

J is TRBJ2-5 and V is TRBV28, with 9 bases aligning to TRBD1. Germline CDR1 reads MDHEN; CDR2 reads SYDVKM. The CDR3 extends over 16 amino acids. V shed 4 bases and J 4 bases; nucleotides not matched to a gene: 10. This chain's CDR3 is CASSSRDRDLGETQYF. In DNA, the CDR3 is TGTGCCAGCAGTTCCCGGGACAGGGATTTAGGAGAGACCCAGTACTTC.

The chain joins TRBV5-1 to TRBJ2-5, with TRBD2 matching over 9 bases. Germline CDR1 SGHRS, CDR2 YFSETQ. After removal of 0 bases from V and 2 bases from J, the junction contained 5 bases not matched to a gene. The CDR3 extends over 16 amino acids. The DNA for the CDR3 is TGCGCCAGCAGCTTGGCACCAGCGGGGGGACAAGAGACCCAGTACTTC. Its translation is CASSLAPAGGQETQYF.

The table lists this clone with a few counts. This chain uses TRBV11-3 with TRBJ1-4; 7 positions agree with TRBD1. CDR1 and CDR2 from the germline V gene are SGHNT and YENEEA. Trimming took 1 base from V and 7 from J; bases not matched to a gene: 6. This CDR3 is built from 15 residues. CDR3 loop: CASSLAQTGFEKLFF. CDR3 bases: TGTGCCAGCAGCTTAGCCCAGACAGGGTTTGAAAAACTGTTTTTT.

V and J are TRBV7-8 and TRBJ1-1, with TRBD1 matching 7 bases. The V and J ends lost 1 base and 7 bases, in that order; junction bases with no gene match: 12. The CDR3 runs 16 residues. From germline, CDR1 is SGHVS and CDR2 FQNEAQ. CDR3 sequence (DNA): TGTGCCAGCAGCTTAGTAATGGCAGGGGGAGGTGGTGAAGCTTTCTTT. Translation: CASSLVMAGGGGEAFF.

This clone has just one count. V is TRBV27 and J is TRBJ1-1; 9 nucleotides align to TRBD1. This CDR3 has 14 residues. Germline V gene data show CDR1 as MNHEY and CDR2 as SMNVEV (reference sequence). The J segment lost 5 bases and the V segment lost 4 bases, leaving 5 bases of the junction unmatched. As DNA, the CDR3 is TGTGCCAGCAGTTCGGGACAGGGTAGAACTGAAGCTTTCTTT. As protein: CASSSGQGRTEAFF.

This clone has only one observation. This chain links TRBV7-9 with TRBJ2-7; TRBD2 matches at 10 bases. Per the germline V gene, CDR1 is SEHNR and CDR2 is FQNEAQ (reference sequence). V was clipped by 4 bases and J by 5 bases; unmatched bases: 2. This CDR3 has 13 residues. CDR3 sequence reads: CASSSGLANEQYF. CDR3 DNA sequence: TGTGCCAGCAGCTCGGGACTAGCGAACGAGCAGTACTTC.

This chain links TRBV30 with TRBJ1-6; no firm D call. Germline values: CDR1 GTSNPN, CDR2 SVGIG (reference sequence). This CDR3 is built from 15 residues. The CDR3 coding sequence is TGTGCTGCGAGAGGCGGGAGCTCCTATAATTCACCCCTCCACTTT. Translation: CAARGGSSYNSPLHF.